This TCR beta chain was retrieved from a study of vaccination and CD4 T cells after COVID-19. Looking at the study overall: Two doses of either BNT162b2 or mRNA-1273 vaccine were given to participants.

Sequencing of DNA taken from cultured CD4+ T cells relied on the Oncomine TCR Beta short-read assay. TCRdb redid the calling of the PCR reads with MiXCR, one entry per CDR3 protein. The repertoire holds 20,000 to 25,000 distinct CDR3 sequences, with roughly two fifths as singletons. The CDR3 has 17 amino acids. Germline V CDR1 and CDR2: MDHEN, SYDVKM. Trimming pared 6 bases from V and 5 bases from J, leaving 25 bases between. Study results and caveats: Median reactive clonotypes, those recognizing SARS-CoV-2, rose from around 21 to 38, not significantly. Within convalescent individuals, 304 out of 307 vaccine-specific clones proved to be spike mono-reactive.

On this clonotype: The antigen remains unidentified.

Treatment indicated: approximately nine-day PBMC culture with coronavirus spike peptide pools or control peptides (ViraFEST assay). The rearrangement joins TRBV28 to TRBJ2-5, with a tentative D call TRBD1 (5 bases). This specimen consisted of CD4+ T cells from blood, cultured in vitro, obtained before SARS-CoV-2 vaccination. The source of this sequence is a human donor who had recovered from COVID-19. The CDR3: CASSLGQNLGRTETQYF. The CDR3 DNA sequence: TGTGCCAGCAGCCTCGGACAAAACCTGGGGCGTACGGAGACCCAGTACTTC. The full variable domain, rest sourced from reference TRBV28 and TRBJ2-5, is DVKVTQSSRYLVKRTGEKVFLECVQDMDHENMFWYRQDPGLGLRLIYFSYDVKMKEKGDIPEGYSVSREKKERFSLILESASTNQTSMYLCASSLGQNLGRTETQYFGPGTRLLVL.